The subject of this entry is one TCR beta chain. This record belongs to a study of T cell changes during pregnancy in multiple sclerosis. V dropped 1 base and J dropped 5; count of bases not matched to a gene: 2. The CDR3 covers 14 residues. Germline CDR1 is SGHNT and CDR2 is YENEEA. The repertoire was sequenced with immunoSEQ multiplex PCR; TCRdb's copy has only in-frame clones and lacks some. The sample has 90,000 to 120,000 clones, around 90% seen once. The material was peripheral blood, obtained in the third trimester of pregnancy. This clonotype originated in a female donor in good health, enrolled as a control in a pregnancy study. The chain joins TRBV11-3 to TRBJ2-5; 9 nucleotides match TRBD1. The CDR3 region is CASSLGTGEETQYF. The CDR3 DNA follows: TGTGCCAGCAGCTTAGGGACAGGGGAGGAGACCCAGTACTTC.